This entry features one T cell receptor (beta chain) sequence. The germline V gene has CDR1 SGHNT and CDR2 YYREEE (reference sequence). V was cut by 1 base and J by 3 bases, with 11 bases left in between. CDR3 length: 14 amino acids. The sample originates from a study of blood T cell repertoires in COVID-19. Overall study: Spain, Italy and the United States supplied samples that represented acute and convalescent COVID-19. T cells, B-cell-depleted T cells, or PBMCs supplied cDNA or gDNA.

In the original workflow: Reference gene primers were amplified, and this amplification served to estimate nucleated cell counts. The method was immunoSEQ multiplex PCR; TCRdb's version includes in-frame clones alone and lacks a portion of them. The V and J calls and clone size were taken over from that table, and D and trimming were inferred from the DNA. The sample has 40,000 to 50,000 clones, 79% seen once. The source material was peripheral blood. This chain links TRBV5-4 with TRBJ2-7, with D possibly TRBD2 on 5 matching bases. The receptor comes from a man between 70 and 80 years old with acute or convalescent COVID-19. The CDR3 DNA is TGTGCCAGCAGCTTGCACGGGGTCGGCTACGAGCAGTACTTC. It specifies CASSLHGVGYEQYF.